This T cell receptor beta chain derives from a study of CD8 T cells in Susac syndrome. 0.5 to 1 ug RNA was reverse transcribed with random hexamers. MiXCR was run by TCRdb on the immunoSEQ multiplex PCR reads, yielding one entry per CDR3 protein. The repertoire holds more than 150,000 distinct CDR3 sequences, with 95% to 96% as singletons. Looked up from germline, CDR1 is SGDLS and CDR2 is YYNGEE. The CDR3 spans 15 residues. Trimming took 0 bases from V and 5 from J; bases not matched to a gene: 4. The authors carried out high-throughput sequencing of TCR beta. They applied it to CD8+ and CD4+ T cells obtained from blood.

V and J are TRBV9 and TRBJ1-2; TRBD1 matches 10 bases. The clonotype originates from a human donor with multiple sclerosis. Specimen: CD8+ T cells from PBMCs. CDR3 sequence: CASSVADRGLYGYTF. CDR3 nucleotide sequence: TGTGCCAGCAGCGTAGCTGACAGGGGGCTTTATGGCTACACCTTC.